A selection of T cell receptor beta chains follows, all from one sample in a study of shared clonotypes between healthy human individuals. The repertoire was sequenced with immunoSEQ multiplex PCR; TCRdb's copy has only in-frame clones and lacks some. The sample includes 400,000 to 600,000 clones, roughly 77% of them seen just once. Sequenced material: PBMCs. The receptors were sampled from a woman in her 40s in good health. Some clones in this sample may be carry-over from other donors' samples. Each CDR3 is given with its conserved first and last residue. A D gene is named only where the DNA matches it firmly. The size entry is marked missing in some rows and otherwise reads once, few, many or a size class.

CASSAGLAGAEQYF	TGTGCCAGCAGCGCTGGACTAGCGGGAGCCGAGCAGTACTTC	few	TRBD2	TRBV7-2	TRBJ2-7
CASSYSLGVTEAFF	TGTGCCAGCAGTTACTCGTTAGGGGTGACTGAAGCTTTCTTT	NA	NA	TRBV6-5	TRBJ1-1
CASSWKWGDFTDTQYF	TGTGCCAGCAGTTGGAAGTGGGGGGATTTCACAGATACGCAGTATTTT	NA	NA	TRBV28	TRBJ2-3
CASTPDPRNQPQHF	TGTGCCAGCACCCCGGATCCGCGAAATCAGCCCCAGCATTTT	NA	NA	TRBV2	TRBJ1-5
CSVERGQGNYGYTF	TGCAGCGTTGAAAGAGGACAGGGGAACTATGGCTACACCTTC	NA	TRBD1	TRBV29-1	TRBJ1-2
CASSIAGVYEQYF	TGTGCCAGTAGTATAGCGGGAGTCTACGAGCAGTACTTC	NA	NA	TRBV19	TRBJ2-7
CSVAWGAGYGYTF	TGCAGCGTTGCGTGGGGGGCTGGTTATGGCTACACCTTC	NA	NA	TRBV29-1	TRBJ1-2
CAWSGGRNQPQHF	TGTGCCTGGAGCGGGGGCCGGAATCAGCCCCAGCATTTT	NA	NA	TRBV30	TRBJ1-5
CASRTTLNTEAFF	TGTGCCAGCAGGACAACATTGAACACTGAAGCTTTCTTT	NA	NA	TRBV2	TRBJ1-1
CASSSSTGTGSLQKGNTEAFF	TGTGCCAGCAGTTCCAGCACCGGGACAGGATCGTTGCAGAAAGGAAACACTGAAGCTTTCTTT	NA	TRBD1	TRBV27	TRBJ1-1
CASSGLLYNEQFF	TGTGCCAGCAGCGGACTTCTCTACAATGAGCAGTTCTTC	many	NA	TRBV5-6	TRBJ2-1
CASSESRGSYEQYF	TGTGCCAGCAGTGAATCCAGGGGATCCTACGAGCAGTACTTC	NA	NA	TRBV2	TRBJ2-7
CSALRDTEAFF	TGCAGTGCTCTCAGGGACACTGAAGCTTTCTTT	few	NA	TRBV20-1	TRBJ1-1
CASSRWGKFWSSYEQYF	TGTGCCAGCTCAAGATGGGGAAAATTCTGGAGCTCCTACGAGCAGTACTTC	NA	NA	TRBV18	TRBJ2-7
CASSSGLSIDEQFF	TGTGCCAGCAGCTCGGGACTATCAATTGATGAGCAGTTCTTC	NA	TRBD2	TRBV5-6	TRBJ2-1
CASSRTLQETQYF	TGTGCCAGCAGTCGGACACTCCAAGAGACCCAGTACTTC	NA	NA	TRBV2	TRBJ2-5
CASRRSFRENTEAFF	TGCGCCAGCAGACGGAGTTTCAGGGAGAACACTGAAGCTTTCTTT	NA	NA	TRBV4-1	TRBJ1-1
CAISVNGGQYF	TGTGCCATCAGTGTCAACGGCGGGCAGTACTTC	NA	NA	TRBV10-3	TRBJ2-5
CASSLAGVGTGELFF	TGTGCCAGCAGCCTAGCGGGAGTGGGGACCGGGGAGCTGTTTTTT	NA	TRBD2	TRBV13	TRBJ2-2
CASSLVPSGRSHNEQFF	TGCGCCAGCAGCTTGGTGCCTAGCGGGAGGTCCCACAATGAGCAGTTCTTC	NA	TRBD2	TRBV5-1	TRBJ2-1
CAITLDSTHNEQFF	TGTGCCATCACCCTGGACAGCACCCACAATGAGCAGTTCTTC	few	NA	TRBV10-3	TRBJ2-1
CASSTNRGLEQYF	TGTGCAAGCAGCACCAACAGGGGGCTCGAGCAGTACTTC	NA	TRBD1	TRBV7-3	TRBJ2-7
CASSYAGTGLYEQYF	TGTGCCAGCAGTTACGCGGGGACAGGACTATACGAGCAGTACTTC	many	TRBD1	TRBV6-5	TRBJ2-7
CSVESTGGKYGYTF	TGCAGCGTTGAAAGTACAGGGGGAAAGTATGGCTACACCTTC	NA	TRBD1	TRBV29-1	TRBJ1-2
CASSINGGAYEQYF	TGTGCCAGTAGTATCAACGGGGGGGCCTACGAGCAGTACTTC	NA	TRBD2	TRBV19	TRBJ2-7
CAWDSMREAGETQYF	TGTGCCTGGGACTCGATGCGGGAGGCGGGAGAGACCCAGTACTTC	once	TRBD2	TRBV30	TRBJ2-5
CASSGGARGENIQYF	TGTGCCAGCAGCGGTGGGGCCAGGGGGGAAAACATTCAGTACTTC	NA	NA	TRBV5-4	TRBJ2-4
CASSLLWNTGELFF	TGTGCCAGCAGTCTTTTATGGAACACCGGGGAGCTGTTTTTT	once	NA	TRBV6-4	TRBJ2-2
CSASGEETQYF	TGCAGTGCTAGCGGGGAAGAGACCCAGTACTTC	once	NA	TRBV20-1	TRBJ2-5
CASSLDTADTQYF	TGTGCCAGCAGTTTAGACACGGCAGATACGCAGTATTTT	NA	NA	TRBV6-5	TRBJ2-3
CASSLEQETQYF	TGTGCCAGCAGCCTCGAGCAAGAGACCCAGTACTTC	NA	NA	TRBV2	TRBJ2-5
CASSLVGSPNEQFF	TGTGCCAGCAGCTTAGTTGGTAGCCCCAATGAGCAGTTCTTC	NA	NA	TRBV7-8	TRBJ2-1
CASSLVGKETQYF	TGTGCCAGCAGCTTAGTCGGAAAAGAGACCCAGTACTTC	NA	NA	TRBV11-2	TRBJ2-5
CSVGTGDGSQPQHF	TGCAGCGTGGGGACAGGGGACGGGAGTCAGCCCCAGCATTTT	NA	TRBD1	TRBV29-1	TRBJ1-5
CASSLIDGSHEQYF	TGTGCCAGCAGCTTAATCGACGGGAGCCACGAGCAGTACTTC	NA	NA	TRBV7-8	TRBJ2-7
CASSPPRGSSYNEQFF	TGTGCCAGCTCACCACCAAGGGGGTCGAGTTACAATGAGCAGTTCTTC	NA	NA	TRBV18	TRBJ2-1
CASGPGGRVLGYGYTF	TGTGCCAGCGGGCCGGGAGGAAGGGTGCTAGGATATGGCTACACCTTC	NA	NA	TRBV7-3	TRBJ1-2
CASSIRDAYYEQYF	TGTGCCAGTAGTATAAGGGACGCATACTACGAGCAGTACTTC	NA	NA	TRBV19	TRBJ2-7
CASSYPRGANYGYTF	TGTGCCAGCAGTTACCCCAGAGGGGCCAACTATGGCTACACCTTC	NA	NA	TRBV6-5	TRBJ1-2
CASSLYSGRSDEQFF	TGTGCCAGCAGCTTGTACAGCGGGAGGTCCGATGAGCAGTTCTTC	few	TRBD2	TRBV11-2	TRBJ2-1
CSVEGSFGGEQYF	TGCAGCGTTGAGGGGTCCTTTGGGGGCGAGCAGTACTTC	few	NA	TRBV29-1	TRBJ2-7
CASSHVGSAFYGYTF	TGTGCCAGCAGTCATGTCGGGAGTGCCTTCTATGGCTACACCTTC	NA	NA	TRBV5-6	TRBJ1-2
CAWSPPGANSMNTEAFF	TGTGCCTGGAGTCCCCCAGGGGCCAACTCCATGAACACTGAAGCTTTCTTT	many	NA	TRBV30	TRBJ1-1
CATSRLKTDTQYF	TGTGCCACCAGCAGGTTAAAGACAGATACGCAGTATTTT	NA	NA	TRBV15	TRBJ2-3
CASSQPGQVFGYTF	TGCGCCAGCAGCCAACCGGGACAGGTCTTTGGCTACACCTTC	once	TRBD1	TRBV4-1	TRBJ1-2
CASSLGTGTNIQYF	TGTGCCAGCAGCTTGGGGACAGGGACCAACATTCAGTACTTC	few	TRBD1	TRBV5-8	TRBJ2-4
CASSRWQAEKLFF	TGCGCCAGCAGCCGGTGGCAGGCCGAAAAACTGTTTTTT	few	NA	TRBV4-1	TRBJ1-4
CASSLTPLRVPTGANVLTF	TGTGCCAGCAGTCTAACACCCCTACGCGTGCCGACTGGGGCCAACGTCCTGACTTTC	NA	NA	TRBV28	TRBJ2-6
CASSFRAASRAAEAFF	TGTGCCAGCAGCTTCCGGGCCGCCTCCCGGGCGGCTGAAGCTTTCTTT	NA	NA	TRBV7-2	TRBJ1-1